The 32 T cell receptor beta chains listed next were all sequenced from one sample in a study of molecular identifiers for immune sequencing clone quantification. In TCRdb, the PCR reads were re-called with MiXCR into one record per CDR3 protein. This sample has some 590,000 distinct CDR3 sequences; 25% occur once, and the top ten carry 0.6% to 0.9%. The specimen was naive CD8+ T cells from blood, with Jurkat cell RNA spiked in. Specified subset: FACS-sorted CD8+CD4-CCR7+CD45RA+ naive T cells. The receptor source for this set is a human donor in good health. Some libraries in this study had Jurkat cell RNA spiked in.

This chain links TRBV7-9 with TRBJ2-5, with TRBD1 matching over 8 bases. Germline V gene sequence: CDR1 SEHNR, CDR2 FQNEAQ (reference sequence). The CDR3 runs 15 residues. V was pared by 0 bases and J by 5 bases, with 5 bases of the junction left unmatched. The CDR3 region is CASSLAARGLETQYF. CDR3 bases: TGTGCCAGCAGCTTAGCGGCCAGGGGGCTGGAGACCCAGTACTTC. The variable domain in full, with the rest retrieved from reference TRBV7-9 and TRBJ2-5, is DTGVSQNPRHKITKRGQNVTFRCDPISEHNRLYWYRQTLGQGPEFLTYFQNEAQLEKSRLLSDRFSAERPKGSFSTLEIQRTEQGDSAMYLCASSLAARGLETQYFGPGTRLLVL.

The CDR3 protein is CASSYSPVNGYTF. The CDR3 coding sequence is TGTGCCAGCAGTTACTCGCCGGTTAATGGCTACACCTTC. This chain connects TRBV6-5 to TRBJ1-2; D remains unclear. Trimming removed 0 bases from V and 6 bases from J, with 8 bases in between. This CDR3 spans 13 amino acids. CDR1 is MNHEY, CDR2 SVGAGI, per germline.

In this sample, this clonotype turned up once. At one of its ends the junction is not consistent with the germline gene, which may arise from a read error. V is TRBV27 and J is TRBJ2-1; TRBD2 aligns across 9 bases. Per the germline V gene, CDR1 is MNHEY and CDR2 is SMNVEV (reference sequence). CDR3 size: 15 residues. The CDR3 bases are TGTGCCTGCAGTCCTTATAGCGGGAGCCGCAATGAGCAGTTCTTC. Amino acids: CACSPYSGSRNEQFF.

This clonotype was found many times. The J gene is TRBJ2-3, the V gene TRBV6-2 or TRBV6-3; D is possibly TRBD2 (7 bases). The germline V and J ends were trimmed by 8 bases and 4 bases, with 10 bases remaining between them. The CDR3 has 12 amino acids. Germline CDR1 MNHEY, CDR2 SVGEGT. CDR3 amino acids: CASEGGADTQYF. DNA of the CDR3: TGTGCCAGCGAAGGGGGGGCAGATACGCAGTATTTT.

Notes on this clonotype: This may come from a read error, since a much larger clone is one base off. In DNA, the CDR3 is TGTGCCAGCCCCGATAGCGGGGGGGTTACAGATACGCAGTATTTT. Translated: CASPDSGGVTDTQYF. The rearrangement uses TRBV7-9 and TRBJ2-3; 11 bases align to TRBD2. In germline, CDR1 is SEHNR, CDR2 FQNEAQ (reference sequence). This CDR3 comprises 15 residues. V lost 8 bases to trimming and J lost 3 bases; unmatched junction nucleotides: 7.

Worth noting for this clonotype: A much larger clone lies a single base off, so this may be a read error. Since no conserved phenylalanine or tryptophan closes the CDR3, a read error is the likely cause. V and J are TRBV13 and TRBJ2-3; a weak D match, TRBD2 (6 bases). There are 14 residues in the CDR3. Germline CDR1 PRHDT, CDR2 FYEKMQ (reference sequence). CDR3 region: CASSLGGAADTQYL. Here the CDR3 DNA reads TGTGCCAGCAGCCTAGGAGGGGCCGCAGATACGCAGTATTTA.

Only a few counts were recorded for this clonotype. V is TRBV19 and J is TRBJ2-3; D might be TRBD1 or TRBD2, each matching 5 bases. Trimming removed 3 bases from V and 5 bases from J, with 6 bases in between. This CDR3 comprises 12 residues. Germline V gene sequence: CDR1 LNHDA, CDR2 SQIVND (reference sequence). The CDR3 loop reads CASSMGVDTQYF. The CDR3 DNA sequence: TGTGCCAGTAGTATGGGGGTAGATACGCAGTATTTT.

This clonotype was recorded a few times. CDR3 sequence (DNA): TGTGCCAGCAGCCGGGGGGATAGGCGAGTGAACACTGAAGCTTTCTTT. Translating it yields CASSRGDRRVNTEAFF. This rearrangement joins TRBV7-7 to TRBJ1-1, with D perhaps TRBD1 (5 bases). V was clipped by 5 bases and J by 0 bases, with 16 bases between them. Germline V CDR1 and CDR2: SSHAT, FNYEAQ (reference sequence). The CDR3 has 16 amino acids.

As concerns this clonotype: The junction departs from germline at one end; a sequencing error may be responsible. This sequence joins TRBV5-1 and TRBJ2-7, with TRBD1 matching 7 bases. Germline lookup yields CDR1 SGHRS and CDR2 YFSETQ. The CDR3 has 15 amino acids. The CDR3 DNA reads TGCGCCAGCAGCCCAGACTCCGGGACAGCCTACGGGCAGTACTTC. Residues: CASSPDSGTAYGQYF.

The chain has TRBV27 and TRBJ2-7; D is unresolved. Per the germline V gene, CDR1 is MNHEY and CDR2 is SMNVEV (reference sequence). The CDR3 runs 13 residues. V lost 2 bases and J 1 base, leaving 6 bases between the germline ends. As DNA, the CDR3 is TGTGCCAGCAGTTTACGCAGATCCTACGAGCAGTACTTC. Protein: CASSLRRSYEQYF.

CDR3 DNA sequence: TGTGCCAGTACCACCGGGAGACTAGCTTATACCGGGGAGCTGTTTTTT. Translation: CASTTGRLAYTGELFF. The J gene is TRBJ2-2, the V gene TRBV19; TRBD2 aligns across 7 bases. The CDR3 covers 16 residues. The trim removed 7 bases at V and 5 bases at J, leaving 13 bases unmatched. Germline V CDR1 and CDR2: LNHDA, SQIVND (reference sequence).

This clonotype was recorded a few times. The V call is TRBV24-1, the J call TRBJ2-5, with 7 bases fitting TRBD1. The V gene's germline CDR1 is KGHDR and CDR2 SFDVKD. There are 18 residues in the CDR3. Trimming took 0 bases from V and 2 from J; bases not matched to a gene: 11. This chain's CDR3 is CATSDLPRLDREQETQYF. CDR3 nucleotides: TGTGCCACCAGTGATTTGCCCCGTCTTGACAGGGAACAAGAGACCCAGTACTTC.

A note on this clonotype: Germline and junction disagree at one end, which may indicate a read error. The J gene is TRBJ2-7, the V gene TRBV7-9; possible D gene TRBD1, 6 bases. From germline, CDR1 is SEHNR and CDR2 FQNEAQ (reference sequence). The length of the CDR3 is 14 residues. CDR3 in DNA: TGTGCCAGCAGCTTACAGGGGCCGACGGACGAGCGGTACTTC. As protein: CASSLQGPTDERYF.

V usage is TRBV27 and J usage is TRBJ2-6, with D perhaps matching TRBD2 (5 bases). CDR1 and CDR2 from the germline V gene are MNHEY and SMNVEV (reference sequence). The CDR3 sequence is 17 residues long. V was clipped by 2 bases and J by 4 bases, with 15 bases between them. The CDR3 DNA is TGTGCCAGCAGTTTAGGTTTACCGGGGTCGGGGGCCAACGTCCTGACTTTC. It translates to CASSLGLPGSGANVLTF.

V and J are TRBV9 and TRBJ1-1, with a tentative D call TRBD1 (6 bases). Germline V lookup: CDR1 SGDLS, CDR2 YYNGEE. The CDR3 sequence is 17 residues long. V lost 0 bases to trimming and J lost 1 base, with 16 bases between them. The CDR3 DNA is TGTGCCAGCAGCGTAGCCCCCGGGACATACTCGAACACTGAAGCTTTCTTT. Encoded protein: CASSVAPGTYSNTEAFF.

This clonotype was seen more than once but under ten times. V usage is TRBV3-1 and J usage is TRBJ2-3; D uncertain. Trimming removed 7 bases at V and 2 bases at J, with 10 bases between. Germline CDR1 reads LGHDT; CDR2 reads YNNKEL (reference sequence). The CDR3 consists of 13 residues. The CDR3 nucleotides read TGTGCCAGCAAGGCGGAAAACACAGATACGCAGTATTTT. Amino acids: CASKAENTDTQYF.

This CDR3 reads CASSLGKTAYYGYTF. The CDR3 coding sequence is TGTGCCAGCAGCTTGGGAAAGACAGCCTACTATGGCTACACCTTC. V and J are TRBV5-4 and TRBJ1-2; the D gene is possibly TRBD1 (5 bases). CDR1 SGHNT and CDR2 YYREEE come from the germline V gene (reference sequence). Trimming took off 0 bases at V and 3 bases at J, with 12 bases between the two ends. This CDR3 spans 15 amino acids.

This clonotype was counted a few times. The CDR3 nucleotides are TGTGCCAGCAGTTTAGGGGGGACTAGCGGCACAGATACGCAGTATTTT. The encoded protein is CASSLGGTSGTDTQYF. J is TRBJ2-3 and V is TRBV6-5; TRBD2 matches 10 bases. CDR1 MNHEY and CDR2 SVGAGI come from the germline V gene. With 4 bases clipped from V and 1 base from J, the junction kept 5 bases outside the gene matches. The CDR3 length is 16 residues.

This clonotype was recorded many times. The V gene is TRBV4-1, the J gene TRBJ2-5; D remains ambiguous. CDR1 and CDR2 from the germline V gene are MGHRA and YSYEKL. CDR3 size: 17 residues. V lost 1 base to trimming and J lost 1 base, with 16 bases between them. The CDR3 sequence is CASSQVLRTLGQETQYF. In nucleotides, the CDR3 is TGCGCCAGCAGCCAAGTGCTAAGGACCCTAGGCCAAGAGACCCAGTACTTC.

To note about this clonotype: This clone may be a read error of a much larger clone one base away. V gene TRBV4-2 combines with J gene TRBJ2-1; TRBD2 is a possible D gene (6 bases). The CDR3 length is 17 residues. Germline CDR1 reads LGHNA; CDR2 reads YNFKEQ. V was shortened by 2 bases and J by 10 bases, with 24 bases between the two germline ends. DNA for the CDR3: TGTGCCAGCAGCCAATCGCCACCCGGGACTGAATCCTACGAGCAGTTCTTC. Encoded protein: CASSQSPPGTESYEQFF.

This clonotype was detected many times. The gene calls are TRBV5-6 and TRBJ2-7; a possible D gene is TRBD1 (6 bases). Germline values: CDR1 SGHDT, CDR2 YYEEEE. The CDR3 consists of 18 residues. The ends were cut back, 0 bases at V and 1 base at J, with 20 bases in the middle. The CDR3 protein is CASSLDGLRTAISYEQYF. For the CDR3, the DNA is TGTGCCAGCAGCTTGGACGGCCTCCGGACAGCAATATCCTACGAGCAGTACTTC. Together with reference TRBV5-6 and TRBJ2-7, the CDR3 gives the full variable domain: DAGVTQSPTHLIKTRGQQVTLRCSPKSGHDTVSWYQQALGQGPQFIFQYYEEEERQRGNFPDRFSGHQFPNYSSELNVNALLLGDSALYLCASSLDGLRTAISYEQYFGPGTRLTVT.

This clonotype was seen a handful of times. V is TRBV12-3 or TRBV12-4 and J is TRBJ2-7; 9 bases align to TRBD2. The V gene end was trimmed by 6 bases and the J gene end by 7 bases; junction bases not matched to a gene: 10. The CDR3 totals 14 residues. CDR3 loop: CASSPTSGRFEQYF. CDR3 DNA: TGTGCCAGCAGCCCGACTAGCGGTCGTTTTGAGCAGTACTTC.

Only a few counts were recorded for this clonotype. The rearrangement joins TRBV20-1 to TRBJ2-1, with TRBD2 matching 9 bases. Germline CDR1 is DFQATT and CDR2 is SNEGSKA (reference sequence). V trimming: 3 bases; J trimming: 4 bases; junction bases outside the gene matches: 4. CDR3 length: 14 residues. CDR3 in DNA: TGCAGTGCTAGTAGTAGCGGGGGATACAATGAGCAGTTCTTC. Protein: CSASSSGGYNEQFF.

This clonotype was counted many times. The genes are TRBV6-1 and TRBJ2-7, with D perhaps given as TRBD1 or TRBD2 (5 bases each). The germline gives CDR1 MNHNS, CDR2 SASEGT. This CDR3 region has 13 residues. Trimming pared 6 bases from V and 3 bases from J, leaving 12 bases between. CDR3 in DNA: TGTGCCAGCAGATTGACAGACTACTACGAGCAGTACTTC. It encodes CASRLTDYYEQYF.

This clonotype occurred once. The junction departs from germline at one end; a sequencing error may be responsible. The chain employs TRBV7-9 and TRBJ1-1; 8 nucleotides match TRBD1. Germline V gene lookup returns CDR1 SEHNR and CDR2 FQNEAQ (reference sequence). The CDR3 extends over 15 amino acids. CDR3 residues: CASSLGGTGETEALF. Written as DNA, the CDR3 is TGTGCCAGCAGCTTAGGCGGGACAGGTGAAACTGAAGCTCTCTTT.

This clonotype was recorded a few times. The chain is built from TRBV19 and TRBJ1-5; 7 bases match TRBD1. The CDR3 runs to 14 residues. The germline CDR1 and CDR2 sequences are LNHDA and SQIVND (reference sequence). V gave up 6 bases and J gave up 4 bases; unmatched junction bases: 6. CDR3 sequence: CASSIWDRNQPQHF. The CDR3 DNA reads as TGTGCCAGTAGCATCTGGGACAGAAATCAGCCCCAGCATTTT. Looking up the rest from reference TRBV19 and TRBJ1-5 gives the full variable domain: DGGITQSPKYLFRKEGQNVTLSCEQNLNHDAMYWYRQDPGQGLRLIYYSQIVNDFQKGDIAEGYSVSREKKESFPLTVTSAQKNPTAFYLCASSIWDRNQPQHFGDGTRLSIL.

V is TRBV27 and J is TRBJ2-1, with D perhaps matching TRBD1 or TRBD2 (5 bases each). The CDR3 is 15 amino acids. CDR1 is MNHEY and CDR2 is SMNVEV in the germline V gene (reference sequence). V dropped 1 base and J dropped 0 bases, with 7 bases sitting between them. The CDR3 DNA reads TGTGCCAGCAGTTTATACGGGGCCTCCTACAATGAGCAGTTCTTC. Translated: CASSLYGASYNEQFF.

Details on this clonotype: This could be a read error, since a much larger clone is one nucleotide away. Since the CDR3 does not end with the conserved phenylalanine or tryptophan, this likely comes from a read error. The chain recombines TRBV4-3 with TRBJ2-7, with 11 positions matching TRBD2. Trimming at V came to 3 bases and at J to 4 bases, leaving 5 bases not matched to a gene. Germline CDR1 is LGHNA and CDR2 is YSLEER. CDR3 length: 15 residues. The CDR3 DNA reads TGCGCCAGCAGCCACTTAGCGGGAGGGGCGTACGAGCAGTACTCC. Amino acid sequence: CASSHLAGGAYEQYS.

With respect to this clonotype: At one end the junction does not follow the germline gene, possibly because of a read error. The chain recombines TRBV14 with TRBJ2-3; 7 bases fit TRBD2. The CDR3 extends over 14 amino acids. CDR1 is SGHDN, CDR2 FVKESK, per germline. In DNA form, the CDR3 reads TGTGCCTGCAGCGAAGCGGGGCCCACAGATACGCAGTATTTT. It encodes CACSEAGPTDTQYF.

CDR3 coding DNA: TGTGCCAGCAGTTTATCCGGTGGCAGAATTAACTATGGCTACACCTTC. Amino acid sequence: CASSLSGGRINYGYTF. This sequence joins TRBV27 and TRBJ1-2; D gene ambiguous. Germline V gives CDR1 MNHEY, CDR2 SMNVEV (reference sequence). V shed 0 bases and J shed 1 base, with 12 bases lying between them. The CDR3 has 16 residues.

Details on this clonotype: One end of the junction fails to match germline, which may point to a read error. The CDR3 is CASRGGTKTYEQSF. The CDR3 DNA follows: TGTGCCAGCAGAGGGGGGACTAAGACCTACGAGCAGTCCTTC. The chain uses TRBV27 and TRBJ2-7, with a possible D match to TRBD2 (7 bases). From germline, CDR1 is MNHEY and CDR2 SMNVEV (reference sequence). CDR3 length: 14 amino acids.

This clonotype was recorded many times. The rearrangement uses TRBV28 and TRBJ2-7; 8 positions match TRBD2. Per the germline V gene, CDR1 is MDHEN and CDR2 is SYDVKM. The CDR3 sequence is 14 residues long. V shed 7 bases and J 6 bases; nucleotides not matched to a gene: 11. CDR3: CASTPPREEVEQYF. The CDR3 nucleotides are TGTGCCAGCACTCCCCCGCGGGAGGAGGTCGAGCAGTACTTC.